These T cell receptor beta chains were read from a single sample in a study of cytomegalovirus exposure and HLA in healthy donors. Using immunoSEQ multiplex PCR, the repertoire was profiled, and TCRdb retains in-frame clones only, with some absent. The table lists approximately 110,000 clones, 74% of them singletons, with approximately 3.9% in the top ten. The sample consisted of PBMCs. Source of these receptors: a woman between 50 and 59 years old in good health and CMV-seropositive. The conserved cysteine and the conserved F or W are not part of the CDR3 here.

length | J | V | CDR3
13 | TRBJ1-4 | TRBV4-1 | ASSQGIQENEKLF
10 | TRBJ1-5 | TRBV28 | ASSFEPQPQH
10 | TRBJ2-5 | TRBV29-1 | SAEDRVETQY
13 | TRBJ2-4 | TRBV5-1 | ASSPGVKAKNIQY
12 | TRBJ2-2 | TRBV7-2 | ASSLSGAIGELF
12 | TRBJ1-4 | TRBV6-6 | ASSYPRRDEKLF
13 | TRBJ2-7 | TRBV23-1 | ASRGSGQGCDEQY
15 | TRBJ1-5 | TRBV19 | ASSLRQGDLGNQPQH
12 | TRBJ2-2 | TRBV7-7 | ASSLGQATGELF
11 | TRBJ1-5 | TRBV19 | ASSNAVDQPQH
11 | TRBJ2-2 | TRBV29-1 | STGTSGSGELF
10 | TRBJ1-5 | TRBV30 | ALQEYNQPQH
15 | TRBJ2-7 | TRBV7-2 | ASSPLRRGQGTYEQY
12 | TRBJ1-1 | TRBV29-1 | SGGQGGMNTEAF
13 | TRBJ2-2 | TRBV29-1 | SVVLGQAFTGELF
12 | TRBJ1-5 | TRBV10-3 | AISPDRGDQPQH
15 | TRBJ1-2 | TRBV4-2 | ASSQEGSSRAPGGYT
13 | TRBJ1-2 | TRBV27 | ASSFRQGLGYGYT
14 | TRBJ2-2 | TRBV5-4 | ASSLDQRGNTGELF
10 | TRBJ1-1 | TRBV13 | ASSPGGTEAF
10 | TRBJ1-5 | TRBV19 | ASSIDRFPQH
11 | TRBJ1-2 | TRBV30 | AWHRDRPYGYT
9 | TRBJ1-4 | TRBV6-1 | ASSAGTARF
11 | TRBJ1-2 | TRBV5-1 | ASSPGTAYGYT
11 | TRBJ2-5 | TRBV7-8 | ASSLDRGETQY
12 | TRBJ2-5 | TRBV19 | ASSIALAPETQY
12 | TRBJ1-1 | TRBV5-1 | ASSLRQENTEAF
10 | TRBJ1-2 | TRBV7-2 | ASSFDSYGYT
12 | TRBJ1-3 | TRBV7-2 | ASSLWADGNTIY
13 | TRBJ2-3 | TRBV5-4 | ASSGLGGGTDTQY
10 | TRBJ1-4 | TRBV7-9 | SSRTGAEKLF
8 | TRBJ1-5 | TRBV9 | AKHLQPQH
15 | TRBJ1-1 | TRBV29-1 | SVERQGSVGPNTEAF
12 | TRBJ1-5 | TRBV28 | ASSIIRQGQPQH
14 | TRBJ2-3 | TRBV13 | ASSLAGAGGTDTQY
11 | TRBJ1-3 | TRBV5-1 | ASQDTSGNTIY
12 | TRBJ2-1 | TRBV5-1 | ASSLRTGDDEQF
13 | TRBJ1-2 | TRBV5-1 | ASSTGQGADLGYT